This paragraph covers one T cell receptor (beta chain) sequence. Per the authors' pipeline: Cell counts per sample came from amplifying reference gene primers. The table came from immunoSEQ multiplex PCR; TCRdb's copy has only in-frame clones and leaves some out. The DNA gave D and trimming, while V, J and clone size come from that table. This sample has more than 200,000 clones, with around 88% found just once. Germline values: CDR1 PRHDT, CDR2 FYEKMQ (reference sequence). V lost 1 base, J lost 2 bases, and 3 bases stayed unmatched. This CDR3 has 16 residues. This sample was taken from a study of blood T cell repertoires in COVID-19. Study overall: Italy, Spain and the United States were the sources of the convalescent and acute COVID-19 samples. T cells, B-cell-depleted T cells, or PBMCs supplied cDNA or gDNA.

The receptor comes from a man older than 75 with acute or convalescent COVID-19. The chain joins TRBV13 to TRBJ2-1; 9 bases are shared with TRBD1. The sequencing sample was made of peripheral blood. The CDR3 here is CASSLVGDRAYNEQFF. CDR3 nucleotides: TGTGCCAGCAGCTTAGTTGGGGACAGGGCCTACAATGAGCAGTTCTTC.